These 16 T cell receptor beta chains came from one sample sequenced in a study of T cell clonality in common variable immunodeficiency. The assay was immunoSEQ multiplex PCR, and TCRdb's table has in-frame clones only and misses some. The repertoire shows more than 30,000 clones, none seen only once; the top ten take approximately 3%. The sequenced material came from peripheral blood mononuclear cells. All receptors derive from a person aged 18 to 70 in good health.

This clone was counted ten times or more. The sequenced fragment ends 3 residues before the CDR3 boundary, so the rest is inferred from the germline J gene. The chain combines TRBV5-1 with TRBJ2-7, with D perhaps matching TRBD1 (5 bases). Deletions cut 4 bases from V and 6 bases from J, with 17 bases between. Per the germline V gene, CDR1 is SGHRS and CDR2 is YFSETQ. The CDR3 length is 14 residues. The covered CDR3 bases are TGCGCCAGCAGCGTAGGACAAACAGCATCCGAG. This translates into CASSVGQTASE. The complete CDR3 sequence is CASSVGQTASEQYF.

The sample holds many counts of this clone. The DNA read from the CDR3 is TGTGCCAGCAGCTTAGACTACCTAAATACG. Amino acid sequence: CASSLDYLNT. The whole CDR3 protein is CASSLDYLNTQYF. The chain links TRBV11-3 to TRBJ2-3; no clear D. The read terminates 3 residues ahead of where the CDR3 ends, so the germline J gene completes it. The CDR3 covers 13 residues. V was shortened by 0 bases and J by 7 bases, with 8 bases between the two germline ends. CDR1 and CDR2 (germline): SGHNT, YENEEA.

At least ten counts were recorded for this clone. The read halts 3 residues ahead of the CDR3 end, with the missing end drawn from the germline J gene. The V gene is TRBV20-1, the J gene TRBJ2-3, with D perhaps TRBD1 (7 bases). V lost 1 base to trimming and J lost 4 bases, with 12 bases between them. This CDR3 comprises 14 residues. CDR1 is DFQATT, CDR2 SNEGSKA, per germline (reference sequence). Incomplete CDR3 DNA: TGCAGTGCTAGAGGCAGGGGGGTCTCAGATACG. Translation: CSARGRGVSDT. The whole CDR3 is CSARGRGVSDTQYF.

This clone has ten or more counts. Read data end 3 residues before the CDR3 end; the end is taken from the germline J gene. The chain has TRBV20-1 and TRBJ1-6, with 7 positions matching TRBD1. The trim removed 0 bases at V and 8 bases at J, leaving 1 base unmatched. The germline V gene has CDR1 DFQATT and CDR2 SNEGSKA (reference sequence). The CDR3 extends over 13 amino acids. The sequenced CDR3 bases are TGCAGTGCTAGAGATCAGGGGGATTCACCC. Encoded protein: CSARDQGDSP. The entire CDR3 protein reads CSARDQGDSPLHF.

This clone was picked up many times. The read stops 3 residues short of the end of the CDR3; the missing end is completed from the germline J gene. The V and J genes are TRBV11-2 and TRBJ2-7, with D perhaps matching TRBD2 (6 bases). The germline gives CDR1 SGHAT, CDR2 FQNNGV. V was cut by 4 bases and J by 6 bases, with 19 bases left in between. CDR3 length: 15 amino acids. CDR3 protein: CASSSPSRGAGEQYF. The CDR3 DNA, read in part, is TGTGCCAGCAGCTCACCCTCGCGGGGAGCTGGCGAG.

In its sample, this clone was seen many times. The read halts 3 residues ahead of the CDR3 end, with the missing end drawn from the germline J gene. The V and J genes are TRBV4-1 and TRBJ2-5; TRBD1 matches at 8 bases. This CDR3 region has 14 residues. V was pared by 3 bases and J by 7 bases, with 7 bases of the junction left unmatched. Germline lookup yields CDR1 MGHRA and CDR2 YSYEKL. CDR3 in amino acids: CASSQGDRPGTQYF. CDR3 DNA, as far as it was read: TGCGCCAGCAGCCAGGGGGACAGGCCAGGGACC.

This clone was counted ten times or more. Read sequence stops 3 residues before the CDR3 end, and the germline J gene provides the missing end. This chain uses TRBV29-1 with TRBJ2-7, with TRBD1 identical over 10 bases. Germline V lookup: CDR1 SQVTM, CDR2 ANQGSEA. The CDR3 contains 12 residues. V was clipped by 6 bases and J by 6 bases; unmatched bases: 5. Here the CDR3 reads CSVRQGASEQYF. The sequenced part of the CDR3 DNA is TGCAGCGTCCGACAGGGGGCGAGCGAG.

This clone came up many times. Sequencing ends 3 residues short of the CDR3 end; the germline J gene provides the rest. The chain has TRBV7-9 and TRBJ2-5; D ambiguous. Germline lookup yields CDR1 SEHNR and CDR2 FQNEAQ (reference sequence). The CDR3 runs to 14 residues. With 1 base removed from V and 4 bases from J, the gap between germline ends came to 10 bases. This CDR3 reads CASSLVQSLETQYF. Incomplete CDR3 DNA: TGTGCCAGCAGCTTAGTACAGTCACTAGAGACC. Drawing the rest from reference TRBV7-9 and TRBJ2-5, the complete variable domain is DTGVSQNPRHKITKRGQNVTFRCDPISEHNRLYWYRQTLGQGPEFLTYFQNEAQLEKSRLLSDRFSAERPKGSFSTLEIQRTEQGDSAMYLCASSLVQSLETQYFGPGTRLLVL.

This clone has more than one count but fewer than ten. The read ends 3 residues before the CDR3 terminus; that terminus is restored from the germline J gene. The rearrangement links TRBV20-1 to TRBJ1-3; D call uncertain. Germline-derived CDR1 and CDR2 are DFQATT and SNEGSKA (reference sequence). The CDR3 extends over 15 amino acids. Trimming pared 0 bases from V and 0 bases from J, leaving 9 bases between. CDR3 DNA (partial): TGCAGTGCTAGAGATTCGGCAGGCTCTGGAAACACC. Its protein product is CSARDSAGSGNT. The full CDR3 is CSARDSAGSGNTIYF.

In this sample, this clone turned up a few times. The read halts 3 residues ahead of the CDR3 end, with the missing end drawn from the germline J gene. The rearrangement joins TRBV20-1 to TRBJ1-1; 10 nucleotides line up with TRBD1. V shed 3 bases, J shed 5 bases, and the junction held 3 bases outside the gene matches. This CDR3 is 13 amino acids long. Germline loops: CDR1 DFQATT, CDR2 SNEGSKA (reference sequence). This CDR3 is CSASGQGETEAFF. The covered CDR3 bases are TGCAGTGCTAGTGGACAGGGGGAAACTGAA.

This clone has ten or more counts. The CDR3 goes on 3 residues after the read ends, and that part is filled in from the germline J gene. The chain recombines TRBV29-1 with TRBJ2-2; D is unresolved. The V gene lost 6 bases and the J gene lost 1 base, with 3 bases spanning the gap. Germline CDR1 and CDR2: SQVTM and ANQGSEA. CDR3 size: 11 residues. The CDR3 sequence: CSVKNTGELFF. The sequenced CDR3 bases are TGCAGCGTCAAGAACACCGGGGAG.

The sample holds many counts of this clone. The observed sequence ends 3 residues before the CDR3 terminus, with the missing tail filled in from the germline J gene. The V and J genes are TRBV20-1 and TRBJ2-3, with TRBD2 matching 9 bases. Germline CDR1 reads DFQATT; CDR2 reads SNEGSKA (reference sequence). This CDR3 is built from 12 residues. CDR3 residues: CSVAGGPPTQYF. The part of the CDR3 DNA that was read is TGCAGTGTTGCGGGAGGGCCCCCAACG.

In this sample, this clone turned up many times. The CDR3 is cut off 3 residues early in the read; its end comes from the germline J gene. The V gene is TRBV20-1, the J gene TRBJ2-3; 7 nucleotides line up with TRBD1. V was pared by 6 bases and J by 2 bases, with 8 bases of the junction left unmatched. CDR1 and CDR2 (germline): DFQATT, SNEGSKA (reference sequence). The CDR3 has 14 amino acids. The covered CDR3 bases are TGCAGTGCGAAGGACGACAGGGACACAGATACG. Translated: CSAKDDRDTDT. The entire CDR3 protein reads CSAKDDRDTDTQYF.

This clone came up many times. The read ends 3 residues before the CDR3 terminus; that terminus is restored from the germline J gene. The V and J genes are TRBV27 and TRBJ1-2; 7 bases agree with TRBD1. The J segment lost 0 bases and the V segment lost 5 bases, leaving 6 bases of the junction unmatched. Germline CDR1 reads MNHEY; CDR2 reads SMNVEV (reference sequence). This CDR3 region has 15 residues. The DNA read from the CDR3 is TGTGCCAGCAGTGGAGGGGGCTATGCTAACTATGGC. It specifies CASSGGGYANYG. The whole CDR3 reads CASSGGGYANYGYTF.

This clone was observed at least ten times. The read finishes 3 residues shy of the CDR3 end, and the germline J gene is used to complete it. The rearrangement uses TRBV7-2 and TRBJ2-7; D unclear. The CDR3 extends over 14 amino acids. The V gene's germline CDR1 is SGHTA and CDR2 FQGNSA. The ends were cut back, 1 base at V and 2 bases at J, with 9 bases in the middle. The CDR3 bases that were read are TGTGCCAGCAGCTTAGACCTAAGCCCCTACGAG. This sequence encodes CASSLDLSPYE. The whole CDR3 sequence is CASSLDLSPYEQYF.

This clone showed up many times. The read finishes 3 residues shy of the CDR3 end, and the germline J gene is used to complete it. The chain recombines TRBV19 with TRBJ1-2, with D perhaps matching TRBD1 (5 bases). Trimming left V 6 bases short and J 4 bases short, with 21 bases between. Looked up from germline, CDR1 is LNHDA and CDR2 is SQIVND (reference sequence). The CDR3 totals 16 residues. CDR3: CASSTPREGLVYGYTF. CDR3 DNA, as far as it was read: TGTGCCAGTAGCACACCCAGAGAGGGGCTCGTCTATGGC.